This is a list of T cell receptor beta chains from one sample in a study of stem cell transplantation in POMP-related autoinflammatory disease. Clones were read by immunoSEQ multiplex PCR, and TCRdb kept only the in-frame ones, dropping some. The table lists about 26,000 clones, roughly 80% of them singletons, with around 2.4% in the top ten. The sequencing used CD4+ T cells from PBMCs, collected before stem cell transplantation. The receptor set was obtained from a human donor with POMP-related autoinflammation and immune dysregulation (PRAID). Each CDR3 is given with its conserved first and last residue. D genes are given only for firm matches. Clone size is not always given. Where it is, it says once, few, many or a class for expanded clones.

j_call	d_call	clone_size	v_call	cdr3_aa	cdr3_nt
TRBJ2-3	TRBD1	.	TRBV7-3	CASSFGTGALNTQYF	TGTGCCAGCAGCTTCGGGACAGGGGCCTTGAATACGCAGTATTTT
TRBJ2-5	TRBD2	.	TRBV2	CASRGLSGGPQETQYF	TGTGCCAGCAGGGGGCTTAGCGGGGGCCCTCAAGAGACCCAGTACTTC
TRBJ1-2	TRBD1	once	TRBV5-8	CASSLGGVDRAYGYTF	TGTGCCAGCAGCTTGGGCGGCGTCGACAGGGCCTATGGCTACACCTTC
TRBJ1-1	.	.	TRBV19	CASSIQADFFFNTEAFF	TGTGCCAGTAGTATACAGGCAGATTTCTTTTTTAACACTGAAGCTTTCTTT
TRBJ2-3	.	.	TRBV5-1	CASSLSGGGLNTDTQYF	TGCGCCAGCAGCTTGAGTGGAGGGGGTCTCAACACAGATACGCAGTATTTT
TRBJ2-3	TRBD2	.	TRBV5-6	CASSLAVASGRSDTQYF	TGTGCCAGCAGCTTGGCCGTTGCAAGCGGGAGGAGTGATACGCAGTATTTT
TRBJ1-1	.	.	TRBV30	CAPEGDGEAFF	TGTGCCCCAGAGGGGGACGGGGAAGCTTTCTTT
TRBJ2-2	.	.	TRBV11-2	CASSLIYTGELFF	TGTGCCAGCAGCCTAATCTACACCGGGGAGCTGTTTTTT
TRBJ1-4	TRBD1	.	TRBV30	CAWAWDRANEKLFF	TGTGCCTGGGCCTGGGACAGGGCTAATGAAAAACTGTTTTTT
TRBJ2-5	.	.	TRBV6-5	CASSFGETQYF	TGTGCCAGCAGTTTCGGGGAGACCCAGTACTTC
TRBJ2-1	.	.	TRBV27	CASSYLGYNEQFF	TGTGCCAGCAGTTATCTGGGGTACAATGAGCAGTTCTTC
TRBJ1-1	.	.	TRBV7-2	CASSLRVDTEAFF	TGTGCCAGCAGCCTCAGGGTTGACACTGAAGCTTTCTTT
TRBJ2-7	.	.	TRBV6-5	CASSYRSGEQYF	TGTGCCAGCAGTTATCGTTCTGGCGAGCAGTACTTC
TRBJ2-5	TRBD2	.	TRBV27	CASRLAGQETQYF	TGTGCCAGCAGACTAGCGGGACAAGAGACCCAGTACTTC
TRBJ2-2	.	.	TRBV10-2	CASSAGYTGELFF	TGCGCCAGCAGCGCCGGATACACCGGGGAGCTGTTTTTT
TRBJ2-2	.	.	TRBV27	CASSPPWGELFF	TGTGCCAGCAGTCCCCCCTGGGGGGAGCTGTTTTTT
TRBJ1-5	.	.	TRBV18	CASSSQDHHSNQPQHF	TGTGCCAGCTCATCCCAGGACCATCATAGCAATCAGCCCCAGCATTTT
TRBJ1-3	.	few	TRBV21-1	CASIKVQFGNTIYF	TGTGCCAGCATCAAGGTTCAGTTTGGAAACACCATATATTTT
TRBJ1-2	TRBD1	.	TRBV5-1	CASSFGQGKNYGYTF	TGCGCCAGCAGCTTCGGACAGGGGAAGAACTATGGCTACACCTTC
TRBJ2-1	TRBD1	once	TRBV7-9	CASSFVRDRQFF	TGTGCCAGCAGCTTCGTCCGGGACAGGCAGTTCTTC
TRBJ1-1	.	.	TRBV5-1	CASSFKGVGLQAFF	TGCGCCAGCAGCTTTAAGGGGGTAGGGTTACAAGCTTTCTTT
TRBJ2-5	.	.	TRBV5-6	CASSPNGGSETQYF	TGTGCCAGCAGCCCCAACGGAGGTTCAGAGACCCAGTACTTC
TRBJ2-3	TRBD2	.	TRBV28	CASSPVQREPPDAQYF	TGTGCCAGCAGTCCTGTCCAGCGGGAGCCCCCAGATGCGCAGTATTTT
TRBJ1-3	TRBD1	few	TRBV18	CASSPTDLQGGGNTIYF	TGTGCCAGCTCGCCAACCGATCTACAGGGGGGAGGAAACACCATATATTTT
TRBJ2-5	TRBD2	.	TRBV5-4	CASSSRRGRGETQYF	TGTGCCAGCAGCTCCAGGCGCGGGAGGGGAGAGACCCAGTACTTC
TRBJ2-3	TRBD1	.	TRBV5-6	CASSRSPHRTGGLDTQYF	TGTGCCAGCAGCCGATCCCCACACAGGACAGGGGGATTGGATACGCAGTATTTT
TRBJ2-3	.	once	TRBV6-5	CASRAPLLSTDTQYF	TGTGCCAGCAGAGCCCCCCTATTAAGCACAGATACGCAGTATTTT
TRBJ2-7	.	.	TRBV6-5	CASSNRVTYEQYF	TGTGCCAGCAGTAACAGGGTCACCTACGAGCAGTACTTC
TRBJ1-5	TRBD1	.	TRBV25-1	CASSEGTGQGWAQHF	TGTGCCAGCAGTGAAGGGACAGGCCAAGGGTGGGCCCAGCATTTT
TRBJ1-2	TRBD1	.	TRBV2	CASSHPWDRENGYTF	TGTGCCAGCAGCCACCCATGGGACAGGGAAAATGGCTACACCTTC
TRBJ1-3	.	few	TRBV11-3	CASSLGRGSGNTIYF	TGTGCCAGCAGCTTAGGTCGTGGCTCCGGAAACACCATATATTTT
TRBJ1-1	.	.	TRBV16	CASSQNRGRPF	TGTGCCAGCAGCCAGAACCGGGGGCGTCCCTTT
TRBJ2-5	TRBD2	.	TRBV27	CASSPIAGIGETQYF	TGTGCCAGCAGTCCTATAGCGGGGATTGGGGAGACCCAGTACTTC
TRBJ1-4	.	.	TRBV30	CACRGSANEKLFF	TGTGCCTGTAGGGGTTCAGCTAATGAAAAACTGTTTTTT
TRBJ1-5	.	.	TRBV30	CAWSVSREGQPQHF	TGTGCCTGGAGTGTCAGCAGGGAGGGCCAGCCCCAGCATTTT
TRBJ2-1	TRBD2	.	TRBV5-6	CASSFRLAGVTGEQFF	TGTGCCAGCAGCTTTAGACTAGCGGGAGTAACGGGGGAGCAGTTCTTC
TRBJ2-4	.	.	TRBV18	CASSSAPAKNIQYF	TGTGCCAGCTCCTCTGCCCCGGCCAAAAACATTCAGTACTTC
TRBJ2-1	TRBD2	.	TRBV28	CASSQAGVGNEQFF	TGTGCCAGCAGCCAAGCGGGAGTGGGCAATGAGCAGTTCTTC
TRBJ1-1	TRBD1	once	TRBV5-1	CASTSGGWQNTEAFF	TGCGCCAGCACCTCAGGGGGCTGGCAGAACACTGAAGCTTTCTTT
TRBJ1-4	.	.	TRBV5-4	CASSLYAGFPEKLFF	TGTGCCAGCAGCTTGTACGCAGGGTTTCCGGAAAAACTGTTTTTT
TRBJ1-1	.	.	TRBV4-2	CASSSNEWQNTEAFF	TGTGCCAGCAGCTCGAATGAATGGCAAAACACTGAAGCTTTCTTT
TRBJ2-3	TRBD2	.	TRBV5-1	CASSLVGTSGPTDTQYF	TGCGCCAGCAGCTTGGTTGGGACTAGCGGGCCCACAGATACGCAGTATTTT
TRBJ1-4	.	once	TRBV6-5	CASRPPGVEKLFF	TGTGCCAGCAGGCCTCCGGGGGTCGAAAAACTGTTTTTT
TRBJ1-1	.	.	TRBV27	CASSTPQGSTEAFF	TGTGCCAGCAGTACCCCCCAAGGGTCCACTGAAGCTTTCTTT
TRBJ2-7	TRBD1	.	TRBV27	CASSLTPLTGGQNLYEQYF	TGTGCCAGCAGTTTGACCCCACTCACAGGGGGTCAGAACCTCTACGAGCAGTACTTC
TRBJ2-7	TRBD2	.	TRBV5-4	CASSLGLASYEQYF	TGTGCCAGCAGTTTAGGACTAGCATCCTACGAGCAGTACTTC
TRBJ1-3	.	.	TRBV7-9	CASSLAGGNTIYF	TGTGCCAGCAGCCTCGCAGGGGGAAACACCATATATTTT
TRBJ2-5	TRBD2	.	TRBV5-4	CASSRLGGSGAQETQYF	TGTGCCAGCAGCCGACTCGGGGGTAGCGGGGCGCAAGAGACCCAGTACTTC
TRBJ1-2	.	.	TRBV19	CASRTDDTGNYGYTF	TGTGCCAGTAGGACCGATGATACGGGCAACTATGGCTACACCTTC
TRBJ1-1	TRBD1	.	TRBV4-1	CASRKEGAGMNTEAFF	TGCGCCAGCAGGAAGGAGGGGGCTGGAATGAACACTGAAGCTTTCTTT
TRBJ2-7	.	.	TRBV18	CASSPQGGNYEQYF	TGTGCCAGCTCACCACAAGGCGGAAACTACGAGCAGTACTTC
TRBJ2-3	TRBD2	.	TRBV5-1	CASSLASGGQTDTQYF	TGCGCCAGCAGCTTGGCATCGGGAGGGCAAACAGATACGCAGTATTTT
TRBJ2-3	.	.	TRBV30	CAWSIGGFTTDTQYF	TGTGCCTGGAGTATAGGGGGGTTCACCACAGATACGCAGTATTTT
TRBJ2-7	TRBD2	.	TRBV2	CASSEALSGSDEQYF	TGTGCCAGCAGTGAAGCGCTAAGCGGGAGCGACGAGCAGTACTTC
TRBJ2-7	TRBD2	.	TRBV6-5	CASSASGTSAEQYF	TGTGCCAGCAGTGCCTCCGGGACTAGTGCCGAGCAGTACTTC
TRBJ1-5	.	.	TRBV4-1	CASSPPVRGRNQPQHF	TGCGCCAGCAGCCCCCCGGTTAGGGGCCGCAATCAGCCCCAGCATTTT
TRBJ2-1	TRBD2	.	TRBV6-1	CASSGRGTSASSYNEQFF	TGTGCCAGCAGTGGAAGGGGGACTAGCGCGAGCTCCTACAATGAGCAGTTCTTC